These 20 T cell receptor beta chains came from one sample sequenced in a study of blood T cells in healthy people across ages. A second PCR of roughly 7 to 11 cycles used a sample-barcoded 5' primer and a J-beta primer mix. TCRdb passed the 5' RACE reads through MiXCR, listing each CDR3 protein once. Among about 1.4 million distinct CDR3 sequences listed, approximately 59% were seen once. Material: blood. Receptors were obtained from a man aged 18 to 30 in good health.

The J gene is TRBJ1-5, the V gene TRBV29-1; the match to TRBD1 covers 12 bases. CDR3 length: 12 residues. CDR1 and CDR2 (germline): SQVTM, ANQGSEA. V shed 6 bases and J 7 bases; nucleotides not matched to a gene: 1. As DNA, the CDR3 is TGCAGCGTGGGGACAGGGGGCCAGCCCCAGCATTTT. Translating gives CSVGTGGQPQHF.

This clonotype has just a few counts. The chain carries TRBV5-6 and TRBJ2-7, with 13 bases fitting TRBD2. The CDR3 spans 18 residues. V lost 2 bases to trimming and J lost 0 bases; unmatched junction nucleotides: 8. The V gene's germline CDR1 is SGHDT and CDR2 YYEEEE. The CDR3 DNA is TGTGCCAGCAGCTTTGGACTAGCGGGGGTCCTTAGCTCCTACGAGCAGTACTTC. It is translated as CASSFGLAGVLSSYEQYF.

V gene TRBV27 combines with J gene TRBJ2-7; 7 bases match TRBD2. Looked up from germline, CDR1 is MNHEY and CDR2 is SMNVEV (reference sequence). The CDR3 contains 17 residues. Trimming removed 5 bases from V and 1 base from J; junction bases left unmatched: 14. The CDR3 sequence is CASSTSLSGRESYEQYF. The CDR3 nucleotides read TGTGCCAGCAGTACCTCCCTGTCAGGGAGGGAGTCCTACGAGCAGTACTTC.

The chain carries TRBV6-2 or TRBV6-3 and TRBJ1-2; D possibly corresponds to TRBD1 (5 bases). CDR1 MNHEY and CDR2 SVGEGT come from the germline V gene. The CDR3 has 12 residues. V was trimmed by 10 bases and J by 4 bases, leaving 13 bases between them. CDR3: CAISGTAYGYTF. The CDR3 DNA sequence: TGTGCCATCTCCGGGACGGCCTATGGCTACACCTTC.

The chain combines TRBV29-1 with TRBJ2-4; a weak D match, TRBD1 (5 bases). The J call is uncertain, as TRBJ2-7 better fits the DNA end. Germline CDR1 and CDR2: SQVTM and ANQGSEA. This CDR3 is 13 amino acids long. This CDR3 reads CSAGPQGIYEQYF. In DNA, the CDR3 is TGCAGCGCTGGGCCCCAGGGTATCTACGAGCAGTACTTC.

This sequence joins TRBV6-2 or TRBV6-3 and TRBJ1-2, with D unclear. This CDR3 spans 14 amino acids. Germline V gene sequence: CDR1 MNHEY, CDR2 SVGEGT. Trimming took 2 bases from V and 0 from J, leaving 7 bases between them. The CDR3 reads CASSYVSPNYGYTF. In DNA, the CDR3 is TGTGCCAGCAGTTACGTATCACCTAACTATGGCTACACCTTC.

This clonotype was found once. V gene TRBV3-1 combines with J gene TRBJ2-1; D remains unclear. Trimming shortened V by 0 bases and J by 8 bases, and 8 bases separated the two germline ends. Germline lookup yields CDR1 LGHDT and CDR2 YNNKEL (reference sequence). CDR3 length: 13 residues. CDR3 nucleotide sequence: TGTGCCAGCAGCCAAGATGTTCGGGATGAGCAGTTCTTC. Protein sequence: CASSQDVRDEQFF.

The chain combines TRBV28 with TRBJ2-5; the D is unclear. CDR3 length equals 13 residues. The ends were cut back, 5 bases at V and 11 bases at J, with 18 bases in the middle. Germline V gene data show CDR1 as MDHEN and CDR2 as SYDVKM. CDR3 sequence reads: CASSMTASVEQYF. The CDR3 bases are TGTGCCAGCAGTATGACCGCCTCCGTGGAGCAGTACTTC.

DNA of the CDR3: TGTGCCAGCAGTTATGAACCTAGCGGGGCCGACAATGAGCAGTTCTTC. It encodes CASSYEPSGADNEQFF. V usage is TRBV6-5 and J usage is TRBJ2-1, with 9 bases matching TRBD2. CDR3 length: 16 residues. J was trimmed by 5 bases and V by 3 bases; bases with no gene match: 8. Per the germline V gene, CDR1 is MNHEY and CDR2 is SVGAGI.

J is TRBJ2-1 and V is TRBV5-4; D is ambiguous. Germline loops: CDR1 SGHNT, CDR2 YYREEE (reference sequence). The length of the CDR3 is 12 residues. The V end lost 6 bases, the J end lost 5 bases, and 9 bases lay between the germline ends. CDR3 sequence: CASTALNNEQFF. The CDR3 DNA reads as TGTGCCAGCACCGCCTTGAACAATGAGCAGTTCTTC.

The J gene is TRBJ2-1, the V gene TRBV20-1; the match to TRBD2 covers 14 bases. The J call may be faulty, since TRBJ2-7 better matches the DNA end. The CDR3 consists of 16 residues. The germline CDR1 and CDR2 sequences are DFQATT and SNEGSKA (reference sequence). The CDR3 spells CSAGTSGSSAYNEQYF. The CDR3, as DNA: TGCAGTGCTGGGACTAGCGGGAGTTCGGCCTACAATGAGCAGTACTTC.

The rearrangement links TRBV12-5 to TRBJ2-7; TRBD2 is a possible D gene (6 bases). V lost 6 bases to trimming and J lost 0 bases, with 18 bases between them. This CDR3 has 16 residues. Germline V gene lookup returns CDR1 LGHNT and CDR2 FRNRAP. CDR3 protein: CASGPPGGLNSYEQYF. The DNA for the CDR3 is TGTGCTAGTGGACCTCCCGGAGGGTTAAACTCCTACGAGCAGTACTTC.

The chain is built from TRBV12-3 or TRBV12-4 and TRBJ2-1; D not resolved. This CDR3 spans 12 amino acids. Trimming took 3 bases from V and 6 from J, leaving 6 bases between them. The CDR3 loop reads CASSFRTNEQFF. CDR3 sequence (DNA): TGTGCCAGCAGTTTCCGGACCAATGAGCAGTTCTTC.

This clonotype was detected a few times. The rearrangement joins TRBV20-1 to TRBJ2-7; 8 bases fit TRBD2. This CDR3 spans 15 amino acids. Unmatched junction bases numbered 9, after V lost 5 bases and J lost 0 bases. Germline V gene lookup returns CDR1 DFQATT and CDR2 SNEGSKA (reference sequence). CDR3 sequence (DNA): TGCAGTGCTGCCCTCGCCGGGAGGGGCTCCTACGAGCAGTACTTC. It yields the protein CSAALAGRGSYEQYF.

This clonotype was found a few times. The genes are TRBV15 and TRBJ1-6; maybe TRBD1 (6 bases). Trimming removed 0 bases at V and 0 bases at J, with 12 bases between. The CDR3 runs 18 residues. Germline V gene lookup returns CDR1 LNHNV and CDR2 YYDKDF (reference sequence). The CDR3 sequence is CATSRDWGASSYNSPLHF. The DNA for the CDR3 is TGTGCCACCAGCAGAGATTGGGGGGCGAGCTCCTATAATTCACCCCTCCACTTT.

This chain links TRBV6-5 with TRBJ2-7; D uncertain. The CDR3 loop spans 14 amino acids. The V end was cut by 0 bases, the J end by 3 bases, with 9 bases between. Germline V lookup: CDR1 MNHEY, CDR2 SVGAGI. The CDR3 bases are TGTGCCAGCAGTTACTCTGGGGAATACTACGAGCAGTACTTC. Its translation: CASSYSGEYYEQYF.

The chain is built from TRBV9 and TRBJ2-5, with a possible D match to TRBD2 (6 bases). Germline V gene lookup returns CDR1 SGDLS and CDR2 YYNGEE. CDR3 length: 14 amino acids. V was cut by 3 bases and J by 4 bases, with 13 bases left in between. CDR3 residues: CASSGGEGGETQYF. CDR3 nucleotides: TGTGCCAGCAGCGGAGGAGAGGGAGGAGAGACCCAGTACTTC.

This clonotype appeared a few times. This CDR3 reads CASSLSTDGGYTF. In DNA form, the CDR3 reads TGTGCCAGCAGTTTATCTACGGACGGGGGCTACACCTTC. The genes are TRBV27 and TRBJ1-2; D unclear. CDR3 size: 13 residues. V was pared by 0 bases and J by 8 bases, with 10 bases between. Per the germline V gene, CDR1 is MNHEY and CDR2 is SMNVEV (reference sequence).

The chain recombines TRBV9 with TRBJ2-1, with 7 bases identical to TRBD2. The DNA end lines up better with TRBJ2-7; the J call may be wrong. This CDR3 contains 15 residues. Germline CDR1 and CDR2: SGDLS and YYNGEE. CDR3 nucleotide sequence: TGTGCCAGCAGCGTAGCCGGGACTATTAGTCGCGAGCAGTACTTC. This codes for CASSVAGTISREQYF.

The V gene is TRBV4-3, the J gene TRBJ2-2; D is perhaps TRBD2 (6 bases). Per the germline V gene, CDR1 is LGHNA and CDR2 is YSLEER. The CDR3 length is 14 residues. The ends were cut back, 4 bases at V and 6 bases at J, with 12 bases in the middle. CDR3 residues: CASSLFRRAGELFF. In DNA form, the CDR3 reads TGCGCCAGCAGCCTCTTTAGGAGGGCCGGGGAGCTGTTTTTT.